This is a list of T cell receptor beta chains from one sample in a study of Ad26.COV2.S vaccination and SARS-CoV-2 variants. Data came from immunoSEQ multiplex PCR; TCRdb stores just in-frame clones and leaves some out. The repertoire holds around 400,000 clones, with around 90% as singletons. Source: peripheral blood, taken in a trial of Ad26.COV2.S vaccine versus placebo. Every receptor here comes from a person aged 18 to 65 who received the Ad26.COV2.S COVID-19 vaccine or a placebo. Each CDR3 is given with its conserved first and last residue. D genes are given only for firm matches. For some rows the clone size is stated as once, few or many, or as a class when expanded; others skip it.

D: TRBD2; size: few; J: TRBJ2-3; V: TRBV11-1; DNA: TGTGCCAGCAGCTTAGCTGTCACTAGCGGGGACACAGATACGCAGTATTTT; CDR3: CASSLAVTSGDTDTQYF
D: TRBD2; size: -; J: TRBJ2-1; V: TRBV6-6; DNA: TGTGCCAGCAGTTATCCGGGACTAGCTTACAATGAGCAGTTCTTC; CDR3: CASSYPGLAYNEQFF
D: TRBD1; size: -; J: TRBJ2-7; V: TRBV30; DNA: TGTGCCTGGGCTATCATGCAGGGGGCATACGAGCAGTACTTC; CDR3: CAWAIMQGAYEQYF
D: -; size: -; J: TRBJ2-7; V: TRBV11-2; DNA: TGTGCCAGCAGCTTATTGGGGGCCTCTACCTACGAGCAGTACTTC; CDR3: CASSLLGASTYEQYF
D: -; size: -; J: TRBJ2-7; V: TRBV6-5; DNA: TGTGCCAGCAGTTACTCGCGACTTACGAGCTCCTACGAGCAGTACTTC; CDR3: CASSYSRLTSSYEQYF
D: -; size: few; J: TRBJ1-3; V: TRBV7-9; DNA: TGTGCCAGCAGCTTAATGGGGTCTGGAAACACCATATATTTT; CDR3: CASSLMGSGNTIYF
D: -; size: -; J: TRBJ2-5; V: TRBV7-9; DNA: TGTGCCAGCAGCTTGTGGGGGTACGAGACCCAGTACTTC; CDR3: CASSLWGYETQYF
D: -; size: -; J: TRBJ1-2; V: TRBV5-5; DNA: TGTGCCAGCAGCCTAGCCCAAGGGACCTTAAACTATGGCTACACCTTC; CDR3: CASSLAQGTLNYGYTF
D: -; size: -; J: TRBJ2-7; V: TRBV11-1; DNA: TGTGCCAGCGGACAGACACTCTACGAGCAGTACTTC; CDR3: CASGQTLYEQYF
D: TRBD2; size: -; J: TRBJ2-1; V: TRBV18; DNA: TGTGCCAGCTCAAGGACTAGCGGGGATCCCTACAATGAGCAGTTCTTC; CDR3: CASSRTSGDPYNEQFF
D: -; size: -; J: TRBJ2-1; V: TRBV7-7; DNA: TGTGCTAGCGGCAGAGCCAGGGACGGTGAGCAGTTCTTC; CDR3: CASGRARDGEQFF
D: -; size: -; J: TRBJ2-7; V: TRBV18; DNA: TGTGCCAGCTCACAGGGGGGGTCCTCCTACGAGCAGTACTTC; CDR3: CASSQGGSSYEQYF
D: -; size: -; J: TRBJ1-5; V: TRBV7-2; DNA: TGTGCCAGCAGCTCCCAGCAGGCCCCCGGCAATCAGCCCCAGCATTTT; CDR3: CASSSQQAPGNQPQHF
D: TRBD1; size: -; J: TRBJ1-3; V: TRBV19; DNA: TGTGCCAGTAGCCACAAGACAGGGTACGCGAACACCATATATTTT; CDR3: CASSHKTGYANTIYF
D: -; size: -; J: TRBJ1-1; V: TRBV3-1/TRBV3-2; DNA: TGTGCCAGCAGCCAAGGAGGTATTGAAGCTTTCTTT; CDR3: CASSQGGIEAFF